This is a list of T cell receptor beta chains from one sample in a study of blood T cell repertoires in COVID-19. Profiling relied on immunoSEQ multiplex PCR, and the TCRdb table lists in-frame clones only, not all of them. The sample includes 150,000 or so clones, about 88% of them seen just once. Sequencing input: PBMCs or T cells enriched from blood (not recorded which). The receptors were sampled from a human donor with acute COVID-19. The donor label of this sample is uncertain. The conserved cysteine and the conserved F or W are not part of the CDR3 here.

CDR3 protein,J gene,V gene
AWTGSIYGYT,TRBJ1-2,TRBV30
ASSLGSAGGTGELF,TRBJ2-2,TRBV28
ASSSYRRVSEAF,TRBJ1-1,TRBV7-2
ASSLGGAITDTQY,TRBJ2-3,TRBV5-1
ASSLGGGNYQETQY,TRBJ2-5,TRBV9
ASSDRPGGGGYT,TRBJ1-2,TRBV2
ATSDSVTGELF,TRBJ2-2,TRBV24-1
ASSVGGGGVTDTQY,TRBJ2-3,TRBV9
ASSEYRANTGELF,TRBJ2-2,TRBV2
ASSQAGQGIFLSYGYT,TRBJ1-2,TRBV14
ASSSGEVGTEAF,TRBJ1-1,TRBV5-1
ASSLRGKDTEAF,TRBJ1-1,TRBV18
ASSVGGGEQPQH,TRBJ1-5,TRBV2
ASSLGRTAGHQETQY,TRBJ2-5,TRBV4-2
ASSLVTGVNTEAF,TRBJ1-1,TRBV7-8
ASTSGEAF,TRBJ1-1,TRBV2
ASSLVAGPNYGYT,TRBJ1-2,TRBV7-2
ASRASLDRALGNSPLH,TRBJ1-6,TRBV5-1
ASSPSTGIYGYT,TRBJ1-2,TRBV19
ASSQGGVSSYEQY,TRBJ2-7,TRBV4-1
ASSFLDRFRGNYGYT,TRBJ1-2,TRBV5-6
ASSFMDRESYGYT,TRBJ1-2,TRBV5-4
ASSLAGPRSGNTIY,TRBJ1-3,TRBV11-2
ASSLGGFDEKLF,TRBJ1-4,TRBV7-9
ATSRDRGGEQY,TRBJ2-7,TRBV15
ASSLPTGAGNTIY,TRBJ1-3,TRBV5-6
ASSQAGNEKLF,TRBJ1-4,TRBV14
ASSKAGSGYT,TRBJ1-2,TRBV21-1
ASSYWGRSYEQY,TRBJ2-7,TRBV6-5
ASSPQPQDEQY,TRBJ2-7,TRBV18
ASSHYREIPEQF,TRBJ2-1,TRBV4-1
ASSKTSGETQY,TRBJ2-5,TRBV4-3
ASSLVHGIYEQY,TRBJ2-7,TRBV5-1
ASSPYRGRKHNEQF,TRBJ2-1,TRBV4-1
SVPRGSTEAF,TRBJ1-1,TRBV29-1
ASSGAGGRDTQY,TRBJ2-3,TRBV5-1
ASSGGVSGNTIY,TRBJ1-3,TRBV4-1
ATRRRFQETQY,TRBJ2-5,TRBV15
ASSVGSSYEQY,TRBJ2-7,TRBV9
ASSQGPGQGISAEAF,TRBJ1-1,TRBV4-1
ASSQEDRWTVPANYGYT,TRBJ1-2,TRBV3-1/TRBV3-2
ASSILDPGRSSPLH,TRBJ1-6,TRBV19
ASSSWLDTGELF,TRBJ2-2,TRBV5-4